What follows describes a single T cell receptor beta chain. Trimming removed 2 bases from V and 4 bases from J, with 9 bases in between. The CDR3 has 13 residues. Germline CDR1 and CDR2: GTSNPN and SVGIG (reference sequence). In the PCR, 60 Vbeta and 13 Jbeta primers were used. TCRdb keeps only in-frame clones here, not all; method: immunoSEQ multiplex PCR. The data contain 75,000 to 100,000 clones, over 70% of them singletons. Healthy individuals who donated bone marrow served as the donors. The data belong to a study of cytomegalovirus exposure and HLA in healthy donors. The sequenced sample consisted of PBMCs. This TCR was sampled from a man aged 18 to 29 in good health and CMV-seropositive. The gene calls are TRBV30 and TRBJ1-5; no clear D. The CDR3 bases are TGTGCCTGGAGTAAGGGAGCGAATCAGCCCCAGCATTTT. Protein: CAWSKGANQPQHF.